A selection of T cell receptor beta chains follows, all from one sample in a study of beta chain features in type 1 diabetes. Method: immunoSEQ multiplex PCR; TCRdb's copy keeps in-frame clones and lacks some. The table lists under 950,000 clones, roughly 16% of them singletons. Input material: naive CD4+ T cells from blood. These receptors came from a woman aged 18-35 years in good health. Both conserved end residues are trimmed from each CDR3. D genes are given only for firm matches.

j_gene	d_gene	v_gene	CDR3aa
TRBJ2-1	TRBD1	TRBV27	ASSQLGTGGHEQF
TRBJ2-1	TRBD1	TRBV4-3	ASSAYPAGQGFPISYNEQF
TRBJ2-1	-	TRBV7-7	ASSLDSYNEQF
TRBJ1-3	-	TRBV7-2	ASSSSFPGNTIY
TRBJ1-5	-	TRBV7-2	ASSFQNDQPQH
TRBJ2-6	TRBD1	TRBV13	ASSPGQGVAGANVLT
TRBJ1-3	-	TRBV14	ASSQSEGNTIY
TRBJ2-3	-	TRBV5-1	ASSLAPGSSRGY
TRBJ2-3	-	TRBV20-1	SARSQDTQY
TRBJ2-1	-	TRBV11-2	ASSLSGSSYNEQF
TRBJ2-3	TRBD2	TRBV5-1	ASSNLAGVADTQY
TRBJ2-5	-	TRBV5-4	ASSLATQETQY
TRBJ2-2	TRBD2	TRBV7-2	ASSLATIAGVGTGELF
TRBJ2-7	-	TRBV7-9	ASSLERIYEQY
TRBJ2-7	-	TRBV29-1	SVEETGLGEQY
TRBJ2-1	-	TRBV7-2	ASSPQILAAEQF
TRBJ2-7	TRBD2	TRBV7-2	ASSFHLGRVSGEQY
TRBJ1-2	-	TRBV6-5	ASSEMGGTGYT
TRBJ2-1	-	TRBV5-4	ASSLPGLYYNEQF
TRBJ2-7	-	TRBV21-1	ASSKRAGLTYEQY
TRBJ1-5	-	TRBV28	ASSLWDQPQH
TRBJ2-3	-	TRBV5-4	ASSRTGSDTQY
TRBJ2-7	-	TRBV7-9	ASTPISTLEQY
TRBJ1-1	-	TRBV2	ASSEARQLVNTEAF
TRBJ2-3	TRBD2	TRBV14	ASSRTSVTDTQY
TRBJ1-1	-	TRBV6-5	ASSYSDRNTEAF
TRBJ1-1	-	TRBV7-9	ASSLVPQRNTEAF
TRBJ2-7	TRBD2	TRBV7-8	ASSSPPGEGWEQY
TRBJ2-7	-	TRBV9	ASSVDARQNYEQY
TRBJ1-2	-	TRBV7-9	ASSTSSFDGYT
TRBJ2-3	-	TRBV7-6	ASSLAPSTDTQY
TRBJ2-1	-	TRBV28	ASSKTPGYNEQF
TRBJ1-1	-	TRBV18	ASSRTDGPAEAF
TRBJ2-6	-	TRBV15	ATRDKSGANVLT
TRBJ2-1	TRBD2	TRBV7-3	ASSATTSGYNEQF
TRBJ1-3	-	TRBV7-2	ASSEPGQLNTIY
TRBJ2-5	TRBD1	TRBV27	ASSHRGSWGETQY
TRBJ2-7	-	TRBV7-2	ASRPGGNYEQY
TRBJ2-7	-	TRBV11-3	ASSSGQSDEQY
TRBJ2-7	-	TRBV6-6	ASSYSMSGTPDEQY
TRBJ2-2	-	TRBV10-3	AISDEVPDTGELF
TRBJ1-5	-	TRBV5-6	ASSLKRAGQPQH
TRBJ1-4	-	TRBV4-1	ASSRGVGGNEKLF